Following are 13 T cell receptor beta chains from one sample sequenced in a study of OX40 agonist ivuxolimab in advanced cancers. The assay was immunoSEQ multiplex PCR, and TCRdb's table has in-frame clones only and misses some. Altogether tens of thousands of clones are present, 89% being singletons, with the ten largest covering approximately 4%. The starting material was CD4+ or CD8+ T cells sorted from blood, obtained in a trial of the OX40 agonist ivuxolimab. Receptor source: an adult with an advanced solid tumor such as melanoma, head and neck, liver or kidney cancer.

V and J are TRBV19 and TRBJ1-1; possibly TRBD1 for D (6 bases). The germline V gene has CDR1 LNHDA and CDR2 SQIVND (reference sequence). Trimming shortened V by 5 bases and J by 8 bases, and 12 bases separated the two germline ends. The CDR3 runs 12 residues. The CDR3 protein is CASSARGGEAFF. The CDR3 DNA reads TGTGCCAGTAGTGCTCGAGGGGGGGAAGCTTTCTTT. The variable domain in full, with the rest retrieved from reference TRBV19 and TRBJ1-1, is DGGITQSPKYLFRKEGQNVTLSCEQNLNHDAMYWYRQDPGQGLRLIYYSQIVNDFQKGDIAEGYSVSREKKESFPLTVTSAQKNPTAFYLCASSARGGEAFFGQGTRLTVV.

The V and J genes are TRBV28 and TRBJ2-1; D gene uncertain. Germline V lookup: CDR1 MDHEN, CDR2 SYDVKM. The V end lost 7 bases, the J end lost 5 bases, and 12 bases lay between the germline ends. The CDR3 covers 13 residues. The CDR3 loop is CASTRPDHNEQFF. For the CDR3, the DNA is TGTGCCAGCACTAGACCGGATCACAATGAGCAGTTCTTC.

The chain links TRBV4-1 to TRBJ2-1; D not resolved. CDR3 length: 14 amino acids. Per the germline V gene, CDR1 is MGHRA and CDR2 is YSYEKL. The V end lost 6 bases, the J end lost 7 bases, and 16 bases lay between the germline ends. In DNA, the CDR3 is TGCGCCAGCAGTCTACTGAACGTCCGGAATGAGCAGTTCTTC. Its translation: CASSLLNVRNEQFF.

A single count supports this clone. The CDR3 bases are TGTGCCAGCAGCGTAGCGGGTTGGGGGACTAGCGGGAGGGCCTACAATGAGCAGTTCTTC. Protein: CASSVAGWGTSGRAYNEQFF. The chain uses TRBV9 and TRBJ2-1, with 16 bases lining up with TRBD2. V shed 0 bases and J 2 bases; nucleotides not matched to a gene: 8. The CDR3 is 20 amino acids. Germline loops: CDR1 SGDLS, CDR2 YYNGEE.

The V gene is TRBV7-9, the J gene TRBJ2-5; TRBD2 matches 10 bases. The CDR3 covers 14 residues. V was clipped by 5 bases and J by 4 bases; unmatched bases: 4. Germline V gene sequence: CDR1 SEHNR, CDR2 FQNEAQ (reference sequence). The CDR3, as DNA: TGTGCCAGCAGCATCCGGACTAGCGGAGAGACCCAGTACTTC. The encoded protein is CASSIRTSGETQYF.

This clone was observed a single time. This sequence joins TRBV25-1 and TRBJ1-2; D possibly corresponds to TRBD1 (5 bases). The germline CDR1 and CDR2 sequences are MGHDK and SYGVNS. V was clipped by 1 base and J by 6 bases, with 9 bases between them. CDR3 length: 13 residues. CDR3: CASSEFGRDGYTF. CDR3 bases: TGTGCCAGCAGTGAATTCGGCAGGGATGGCTACACCTTC.

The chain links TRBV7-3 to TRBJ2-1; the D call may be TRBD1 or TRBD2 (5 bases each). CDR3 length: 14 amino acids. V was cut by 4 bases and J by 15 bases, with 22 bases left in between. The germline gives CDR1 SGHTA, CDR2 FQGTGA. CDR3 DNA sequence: TGTGCCAGCAGCTCCGGCCCCGGGGCCGAAGACCGGTTCTTC. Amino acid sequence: CASSSGPGAEDRFF. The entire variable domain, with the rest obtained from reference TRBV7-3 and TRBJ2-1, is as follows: GAGVSQTPSNKVTEKGKYVELRCDPISGHTALYWYRQSLGQGPEFLIYFQGTGAADDSGLPNDRFFAVRPEGSVSTLKIQRTERGDSAVYLCASSSGPGAEDRFFGPGTRLTVL.

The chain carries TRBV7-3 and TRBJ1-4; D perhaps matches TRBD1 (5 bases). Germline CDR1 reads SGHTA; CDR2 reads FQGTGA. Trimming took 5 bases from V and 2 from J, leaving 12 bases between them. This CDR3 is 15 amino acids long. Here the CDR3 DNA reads TGTGCCAGCAGCCCAGGGACCGCCACTAATGAAAAACTGTTTTTT. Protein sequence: CASSPGTATNEKLFF.

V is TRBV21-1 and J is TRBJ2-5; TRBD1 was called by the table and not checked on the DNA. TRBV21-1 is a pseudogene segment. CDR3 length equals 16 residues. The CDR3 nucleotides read TGTGCCAGCAGCAAAACCGGGACAGGAGGGCAAGAGACCCAGTACTTC. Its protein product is CASSKTGTGGQETQYF.

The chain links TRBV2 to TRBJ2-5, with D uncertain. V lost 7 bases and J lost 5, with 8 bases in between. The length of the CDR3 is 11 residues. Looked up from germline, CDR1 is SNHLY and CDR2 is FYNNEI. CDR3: CASMDVETQYF. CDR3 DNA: TGTGCCAGCATGGACGTGGAGACCCAGTACTTC.

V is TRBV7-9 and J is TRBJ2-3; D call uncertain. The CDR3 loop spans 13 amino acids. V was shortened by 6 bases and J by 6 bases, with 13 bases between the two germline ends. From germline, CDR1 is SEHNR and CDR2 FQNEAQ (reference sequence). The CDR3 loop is CASSFTPADTQYF. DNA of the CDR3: TGTGCCAGCAGTTTCACTCCCGCTGATACGCAGTATTTT.

CDR3: CASSLEGGVGEQYF. The CDR3 DNA reads as TGCGCCAGCAGCTTGGAAGGGGGAGTAGGCGAGCAGTACTTC. This chain links TRBV5-1 with TRBJ2-7; D is possibly TRBD1 (6 bases). V was trimmed by 0 bases and J by 6 bases, leaving 13 bases between them. CDR1 is SGHRS, CDR2 YFSETQ, per germline. The CDR3 covers 14 residues.

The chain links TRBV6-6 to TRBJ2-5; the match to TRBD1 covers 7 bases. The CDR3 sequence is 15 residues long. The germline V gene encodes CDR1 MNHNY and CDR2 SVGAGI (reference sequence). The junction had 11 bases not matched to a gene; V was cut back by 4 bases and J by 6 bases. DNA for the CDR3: TGTGCCAGCAGTTCAACGCCGGGACAGAGAAAGACCCAGTACTTC. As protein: CASSSTPGQRKTQYF.